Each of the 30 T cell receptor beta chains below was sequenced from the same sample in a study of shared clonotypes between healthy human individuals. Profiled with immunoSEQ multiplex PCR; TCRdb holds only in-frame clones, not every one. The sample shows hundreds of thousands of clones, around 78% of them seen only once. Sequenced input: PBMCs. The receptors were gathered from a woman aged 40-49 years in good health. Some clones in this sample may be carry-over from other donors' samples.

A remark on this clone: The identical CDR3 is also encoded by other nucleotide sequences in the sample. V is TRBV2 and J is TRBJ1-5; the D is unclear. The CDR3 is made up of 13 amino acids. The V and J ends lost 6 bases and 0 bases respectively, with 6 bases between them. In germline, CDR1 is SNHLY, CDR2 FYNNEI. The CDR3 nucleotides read TGTGCCAGCAGGGCGGATAGCAATCAGCCCCAGCATTTT. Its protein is CASRADSNQPQHF.

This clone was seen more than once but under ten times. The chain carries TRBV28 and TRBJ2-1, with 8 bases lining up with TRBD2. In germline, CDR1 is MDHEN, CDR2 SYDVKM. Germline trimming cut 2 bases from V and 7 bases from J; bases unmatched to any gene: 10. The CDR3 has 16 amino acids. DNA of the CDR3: TGTGCCAGCAGTTTACTTCCCACGGGAGGGCTTAATGAGCAGTTCTTC. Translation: CASSLLPTGGLNEQFF.

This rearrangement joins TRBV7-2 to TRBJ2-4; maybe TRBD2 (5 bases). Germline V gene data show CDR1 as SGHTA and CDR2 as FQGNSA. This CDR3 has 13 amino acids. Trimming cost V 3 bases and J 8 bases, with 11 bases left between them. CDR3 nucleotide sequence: TGTGCCAGCAGCTTCGGCGGGTGGGACATTCAGTACTTC. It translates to CASSFGGWDIQYF.

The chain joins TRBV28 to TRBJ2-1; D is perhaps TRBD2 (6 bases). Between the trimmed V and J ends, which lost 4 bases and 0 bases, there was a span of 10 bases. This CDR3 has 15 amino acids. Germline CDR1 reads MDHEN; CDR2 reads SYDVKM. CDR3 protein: CASSWTIASYNEQFF. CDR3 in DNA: TGTGCCAGCAGTTGGACTATCGCCTCCTACAATGAGCAGTTCTTC.

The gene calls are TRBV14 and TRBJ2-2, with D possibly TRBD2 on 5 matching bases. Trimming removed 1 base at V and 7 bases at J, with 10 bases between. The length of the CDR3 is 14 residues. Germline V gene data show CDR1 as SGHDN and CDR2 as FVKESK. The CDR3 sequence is CASSQALVGGELFF. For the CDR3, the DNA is TGTGCCAGCAGCCAAGCACTAGTCGGCGGGGAGCTGTTTTTT.

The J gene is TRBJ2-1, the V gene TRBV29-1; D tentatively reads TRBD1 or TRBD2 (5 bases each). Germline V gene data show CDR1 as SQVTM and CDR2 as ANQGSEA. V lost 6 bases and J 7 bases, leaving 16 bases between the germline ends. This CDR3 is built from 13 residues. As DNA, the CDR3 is TGCAGCGTGGGGCGGCTAGCCTCAAATGAGCAGTTCTTC. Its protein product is CSVGRLASNEQFF.

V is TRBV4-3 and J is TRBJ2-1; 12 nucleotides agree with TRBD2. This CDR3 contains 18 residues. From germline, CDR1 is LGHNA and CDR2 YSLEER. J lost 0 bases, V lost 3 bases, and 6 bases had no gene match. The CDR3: CASSQRTSGALSYNEQFF. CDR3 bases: TGCGCCAGCAGCCAGAGGACTAGCGGGGCCCTCTCCTACAATGAGCAGTTCTTC.

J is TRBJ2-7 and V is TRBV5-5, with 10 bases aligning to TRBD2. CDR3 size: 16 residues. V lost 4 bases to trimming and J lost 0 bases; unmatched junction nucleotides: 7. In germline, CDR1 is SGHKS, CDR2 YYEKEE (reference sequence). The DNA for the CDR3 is TGTGCCAGCAGCCCCCGGCTAGCGGGAGTCTCCTACGAGCAGTACTTC. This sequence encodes CASSPRLAGVSYEQYF.

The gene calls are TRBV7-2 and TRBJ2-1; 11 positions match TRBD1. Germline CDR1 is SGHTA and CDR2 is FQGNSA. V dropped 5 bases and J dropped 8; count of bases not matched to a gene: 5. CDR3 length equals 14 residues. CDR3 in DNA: TGTGCCAGCAGCGTGGGACAGGGGGTCGATGAGCAGTTCTTC. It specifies CASSVGQGVDEQFF.

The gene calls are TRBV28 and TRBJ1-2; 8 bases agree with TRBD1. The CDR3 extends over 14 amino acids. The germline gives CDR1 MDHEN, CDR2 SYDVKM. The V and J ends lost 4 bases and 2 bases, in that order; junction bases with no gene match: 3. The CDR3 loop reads CASSSPGGNYGYTF. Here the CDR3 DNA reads TGTGCCAGCAGTTCACCAGGGGGCAACTATGGCTACACCTTC.

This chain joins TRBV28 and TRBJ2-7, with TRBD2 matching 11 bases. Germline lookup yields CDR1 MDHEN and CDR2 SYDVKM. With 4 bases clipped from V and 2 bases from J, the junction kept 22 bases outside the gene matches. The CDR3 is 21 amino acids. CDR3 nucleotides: TGTGCCAGCAGTTCTAGGGGTAAAGTAGCGGGAGGGTCTTATCAAGCCTACGAGCAGTACTTC. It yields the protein CASSSRGKVAGGSYQAYEQYF.

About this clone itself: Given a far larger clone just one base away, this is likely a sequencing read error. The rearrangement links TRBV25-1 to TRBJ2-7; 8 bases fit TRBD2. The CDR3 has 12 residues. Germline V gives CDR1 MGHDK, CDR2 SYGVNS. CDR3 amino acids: CAGSAGGDEQYF. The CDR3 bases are TGTGCCGGCAGTGCCGGGGGGGACGAGCAGTACTTC.

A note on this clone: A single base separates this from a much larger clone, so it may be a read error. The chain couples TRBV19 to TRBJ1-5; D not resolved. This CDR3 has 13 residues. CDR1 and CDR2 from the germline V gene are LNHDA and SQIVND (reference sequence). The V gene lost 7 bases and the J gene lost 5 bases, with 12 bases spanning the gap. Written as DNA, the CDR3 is TGTGCCAGTAATATGAGTGTGGATCAGCCCCAGCATTTT. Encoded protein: CASNMSVDQPQHF.

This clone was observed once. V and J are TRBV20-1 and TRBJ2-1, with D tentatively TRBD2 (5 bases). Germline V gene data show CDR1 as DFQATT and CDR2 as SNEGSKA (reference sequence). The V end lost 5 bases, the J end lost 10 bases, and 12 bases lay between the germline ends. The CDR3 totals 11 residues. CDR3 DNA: TGCAGTGCTCCATGGAGGAGGGAGCAGTTCTTC. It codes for CSAPWRREQFF.

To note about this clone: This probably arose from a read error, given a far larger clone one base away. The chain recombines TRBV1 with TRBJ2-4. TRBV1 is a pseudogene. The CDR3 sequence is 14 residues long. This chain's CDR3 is CTSSQGPLRTIQYF. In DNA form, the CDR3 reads TGCACCAGCAGCCAAGGCCCCCTTCGGACCATTCAGTACTTC.

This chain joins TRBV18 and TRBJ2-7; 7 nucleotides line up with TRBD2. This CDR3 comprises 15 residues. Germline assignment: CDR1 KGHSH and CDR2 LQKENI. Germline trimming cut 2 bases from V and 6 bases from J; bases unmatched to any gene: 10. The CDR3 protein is CASSPSGTTPSEQYF. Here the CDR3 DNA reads TGTGCCAGCTCACCATCCGGGACTACTCCATCCGAGCAGTACTTC.

This CDR3 is CASRGTSRNIQYF. CDR3 in DNA: TGTGCCAGCAGAGGGACTAGCCGAAACATTCAGTACTTC. The chain is built from TRBV6-5 and TRBJ2-4; 9 bases match TRBD2. The CDR3 is 13 amino acids. Germline V gene lookup returns CDR1 MNHEY and CDR2 SVGAGI. Unmatched junction bases numbered 3, after V lost 6 bases and J lost 6 bases.

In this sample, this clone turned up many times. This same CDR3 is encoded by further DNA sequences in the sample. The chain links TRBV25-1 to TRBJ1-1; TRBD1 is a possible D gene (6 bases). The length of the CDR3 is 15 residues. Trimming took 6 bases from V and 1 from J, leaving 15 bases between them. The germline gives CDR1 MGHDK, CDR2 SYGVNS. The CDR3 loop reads CASRPRGGTNTEAFF. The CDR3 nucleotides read TGTGCCAGCAGGCCAAGAGGGGGGACGAACACTGAAGCTTTCTTT.

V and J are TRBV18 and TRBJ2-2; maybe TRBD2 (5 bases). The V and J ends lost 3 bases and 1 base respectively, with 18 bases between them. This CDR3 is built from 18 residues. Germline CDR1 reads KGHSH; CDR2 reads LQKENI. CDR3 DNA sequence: TGTGCCAGCTCACCTGGAGGTTATGGTGGCCTGAACACCGGGGAGCTGTTTTTT. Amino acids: CASSPGGYGGLNTGELFF.

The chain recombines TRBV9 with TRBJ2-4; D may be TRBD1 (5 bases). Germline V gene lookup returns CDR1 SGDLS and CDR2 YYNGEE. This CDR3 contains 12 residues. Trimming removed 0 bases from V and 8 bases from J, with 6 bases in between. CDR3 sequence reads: CASSVEGDIQYF. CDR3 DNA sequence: TGTGCCAGCAGCGTAGAAGGGGACATTCAGTACTTC.

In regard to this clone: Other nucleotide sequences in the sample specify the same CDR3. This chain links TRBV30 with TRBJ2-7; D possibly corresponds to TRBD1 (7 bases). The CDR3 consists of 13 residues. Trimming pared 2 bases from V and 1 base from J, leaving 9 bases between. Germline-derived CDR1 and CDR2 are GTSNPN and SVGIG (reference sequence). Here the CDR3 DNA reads TGTGCCTGGAGTCCAGGGGGGTCCTACGAGCAGTACTTC. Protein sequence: CAWSPGGSYEQYF.

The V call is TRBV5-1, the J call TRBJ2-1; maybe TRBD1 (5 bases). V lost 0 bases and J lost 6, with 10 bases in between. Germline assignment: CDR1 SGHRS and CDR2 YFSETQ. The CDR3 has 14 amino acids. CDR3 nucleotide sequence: TGCGCCAGCAGCTTGGGGGGCACTATCAATGAGCAGTTCTTC. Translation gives CASSLGGTINEQFF.

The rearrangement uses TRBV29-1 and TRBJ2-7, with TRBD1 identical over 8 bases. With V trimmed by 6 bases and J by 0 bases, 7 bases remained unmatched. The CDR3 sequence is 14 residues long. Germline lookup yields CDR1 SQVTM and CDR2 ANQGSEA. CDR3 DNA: TGCAGCGTACATGGACAGGGTCCCTCCTACGAGCAGTACTTC. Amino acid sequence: CSVHGQGPSYEQYF.

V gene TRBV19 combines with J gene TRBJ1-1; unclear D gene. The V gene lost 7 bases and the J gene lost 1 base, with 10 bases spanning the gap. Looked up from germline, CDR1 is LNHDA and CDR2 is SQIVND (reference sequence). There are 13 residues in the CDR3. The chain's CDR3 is CASTGRRNTEAFF. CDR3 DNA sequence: TGTGCCAGTACGGGGAGGCGGAACACTGAAGCTTTCTTT.

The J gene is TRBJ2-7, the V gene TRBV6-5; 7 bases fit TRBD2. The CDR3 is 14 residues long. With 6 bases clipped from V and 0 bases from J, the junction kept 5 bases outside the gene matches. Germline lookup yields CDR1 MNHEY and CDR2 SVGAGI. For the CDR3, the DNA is TGTGCCAGCAGCCTGGGACTACTCTCCTACGAGCAGTACTTC. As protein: CASSLGLLSYEQYF.

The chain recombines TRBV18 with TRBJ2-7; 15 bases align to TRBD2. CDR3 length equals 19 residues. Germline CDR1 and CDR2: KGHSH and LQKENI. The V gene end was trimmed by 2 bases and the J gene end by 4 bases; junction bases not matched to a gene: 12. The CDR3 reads CASSPGLAGGHRTPYEQYF. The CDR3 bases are TGTGCCAGCTCACCAGGACTAGCGGGAGGGCACCGCACGCCGTACGAGCAGTACTTC.

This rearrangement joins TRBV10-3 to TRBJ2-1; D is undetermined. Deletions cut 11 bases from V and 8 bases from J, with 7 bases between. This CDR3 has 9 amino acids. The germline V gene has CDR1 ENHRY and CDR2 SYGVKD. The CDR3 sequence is CAAGYEQFF. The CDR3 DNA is TGTGCCGCCGGGTATGAGCAGTTCTTC.

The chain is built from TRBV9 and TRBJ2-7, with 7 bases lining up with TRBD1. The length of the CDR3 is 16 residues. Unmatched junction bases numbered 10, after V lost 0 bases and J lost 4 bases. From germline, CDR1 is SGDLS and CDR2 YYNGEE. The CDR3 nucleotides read TGTGCCAGCAGCGTAGGGATAGAGGGGGCCTATTACGAGCAGTACTTC. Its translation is CASSVGIEGAYYEQYF.

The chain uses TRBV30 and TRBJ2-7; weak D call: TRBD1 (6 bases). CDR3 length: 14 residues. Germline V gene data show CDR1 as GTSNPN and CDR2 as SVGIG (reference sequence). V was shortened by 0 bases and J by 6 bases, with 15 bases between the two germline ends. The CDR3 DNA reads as TGTGCCTGGAGTGTAATCCAGGGGTCAGGCGAGCAGTACTTC. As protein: CAWSVIQGSGEQYF.

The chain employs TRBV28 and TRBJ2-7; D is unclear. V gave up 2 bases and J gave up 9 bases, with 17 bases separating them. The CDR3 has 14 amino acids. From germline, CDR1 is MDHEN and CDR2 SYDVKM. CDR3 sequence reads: CASSLISTPVVQYF. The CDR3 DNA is TGTGCCAGCAGTTTAATAAGTACCCCCGTAGTGCAGTACTTC.